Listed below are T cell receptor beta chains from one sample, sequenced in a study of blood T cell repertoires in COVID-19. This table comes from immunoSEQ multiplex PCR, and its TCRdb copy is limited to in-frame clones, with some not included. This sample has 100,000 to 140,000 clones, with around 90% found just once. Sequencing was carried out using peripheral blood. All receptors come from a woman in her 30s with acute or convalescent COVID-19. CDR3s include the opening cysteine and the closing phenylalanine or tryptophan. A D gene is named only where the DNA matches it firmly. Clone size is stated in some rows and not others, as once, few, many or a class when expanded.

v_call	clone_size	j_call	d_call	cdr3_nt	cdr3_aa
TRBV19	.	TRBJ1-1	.	TGTGCCAGTACCTGGGGAGGGTCGAACACTGAAGCTTTCTTT	CASTWGGSNTEAFF
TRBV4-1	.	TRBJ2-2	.	TGCGCCAGCAGCCAAGTGCAGGGCCGGACCGGGGAGCTGTTTTTT	CASSQVQGRTGELFF
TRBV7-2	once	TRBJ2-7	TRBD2	TGTGCCAGCAGCCTCACTAGCGGTGAAACCTACGAGCAGTACTTC	CASSLTSGETYEQYF
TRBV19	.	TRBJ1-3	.	TGTGCCAGTAGTCCCCCCGAGGGATTCTCTGGAAACACCATATATTTT	CASSPPEGFSGNTIYF
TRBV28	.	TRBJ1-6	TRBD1	TGTGCCAGCATCACGACAGGGGCCAATTCACCCCTCCACTTT	CASITTGANSPLHF
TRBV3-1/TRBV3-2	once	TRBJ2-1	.	TGTGCCAGCAGCCAAGTCTGGGCTGGTGAGCAGTTCTTC	CASSQVWAGEQFF
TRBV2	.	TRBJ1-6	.	TGTGCCAGCAGTGATAGGCAGGGCAATAATTCACCCCTCCACTTT	CASSDRQGNNSPLHF
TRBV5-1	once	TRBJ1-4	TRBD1	TGCGCCAGCAGCCAGGGACAGACCCATCTTGCTAATGAAAAACTGTTTTTT	CASSQGQTHLANEKLFF
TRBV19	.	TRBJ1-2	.	TGTGCCAGTAGACGCGTCGGGGGGCAGCATGGCTACACCTTC	CASRRVGGQHGYTF
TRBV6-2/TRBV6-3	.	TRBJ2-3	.	TGTGCCAGCAGTTTAATGTTCACAGATACGCAGTATTTT	CASSLMFTDTQYF
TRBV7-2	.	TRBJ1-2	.	TGTGCCAGCAGCTTAGACTCCACTATCCCCTATGGCTACACCTTC	CASSLDSTIPYGYTF
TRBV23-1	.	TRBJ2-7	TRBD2	TGCGCCAGCAGTCCCGGGACTAGTTCCGCTAATCTCGAGCAGTACTTC	CASSPGTSSANLEQYF
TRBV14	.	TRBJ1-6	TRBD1	TGTGCCAGCAGCCAAGCCCCCCCGGGACAGAGTAATTCACCCCTCCACTTT	CASSQAPPGQSNSPLHF
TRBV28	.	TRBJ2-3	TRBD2	TGTGCCAGCAGTTCTAGCGGACTCACAGATACGCAGTATTTT	CASSSSGLTDTQYF
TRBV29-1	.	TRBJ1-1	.	TGCAGCGTTCCGACAGCGGGGAACACTGAAGCTTTCTTT	CSVPTAGNTEAFF